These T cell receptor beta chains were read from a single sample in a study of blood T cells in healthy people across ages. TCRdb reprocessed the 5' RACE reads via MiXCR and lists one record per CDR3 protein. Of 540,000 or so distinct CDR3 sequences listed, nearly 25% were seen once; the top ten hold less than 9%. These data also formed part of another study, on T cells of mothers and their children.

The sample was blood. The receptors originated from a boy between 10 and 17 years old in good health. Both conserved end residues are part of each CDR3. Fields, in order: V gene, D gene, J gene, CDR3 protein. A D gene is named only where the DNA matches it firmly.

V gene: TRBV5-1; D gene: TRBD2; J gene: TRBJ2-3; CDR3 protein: CASSLALAGKSSTDTQYF
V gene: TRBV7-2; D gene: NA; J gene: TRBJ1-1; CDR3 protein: CASSMGPLPEAFF
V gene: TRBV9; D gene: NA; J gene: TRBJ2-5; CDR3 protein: CASSVDLETQYF
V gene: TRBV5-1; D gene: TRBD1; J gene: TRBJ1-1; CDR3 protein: CASSYAGQDHTEAFF
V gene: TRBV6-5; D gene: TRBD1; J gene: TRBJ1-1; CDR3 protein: CASSYSAYRGQGNTEAFF
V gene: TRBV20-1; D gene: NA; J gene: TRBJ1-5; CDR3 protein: CSARDLRGFENQPQHF
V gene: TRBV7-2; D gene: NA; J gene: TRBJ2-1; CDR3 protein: CASSLVISLALSYNEQFF
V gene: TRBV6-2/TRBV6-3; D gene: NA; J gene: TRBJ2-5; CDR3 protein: CASSYDGLAPEETQYF
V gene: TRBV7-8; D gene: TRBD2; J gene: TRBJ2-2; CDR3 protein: CASSLQRGGAGELFF
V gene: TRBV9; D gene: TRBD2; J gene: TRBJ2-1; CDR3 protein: CASSVGAGGHNEQFF
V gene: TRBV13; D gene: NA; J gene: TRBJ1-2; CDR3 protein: CASSGWDGPNYGYTF
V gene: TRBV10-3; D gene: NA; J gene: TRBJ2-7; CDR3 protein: CAISESGPPTPYEQYF
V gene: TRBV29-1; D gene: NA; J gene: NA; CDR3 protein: CSVEYLPPAGLNEQFF
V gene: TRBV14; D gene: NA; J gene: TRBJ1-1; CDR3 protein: CASSQQTNTEAFF
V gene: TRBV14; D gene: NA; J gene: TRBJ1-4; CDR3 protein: CASRPNTGEGLRSNEKLFF
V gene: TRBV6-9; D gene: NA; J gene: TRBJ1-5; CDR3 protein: CANSYCQGTIVSYSNQPQHF
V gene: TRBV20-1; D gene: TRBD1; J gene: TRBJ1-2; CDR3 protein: CSAPGTEFSGGYGYTF
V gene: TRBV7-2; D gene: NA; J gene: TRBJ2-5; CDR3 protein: CASSSRGSVQEGTQYF